This T cell receptor beta chain is drawn from a study of cytomegalovirus exposure and HLA in healthy donors. Study in general: Early released data had about 85 million unique TCRs, all coming from HLA-typed donors.

PCR amplification relied on 60 Vbeta primers (plus 13 Jbeta primers). Some clones are missing from TCRdb's copy, which holds only in-frame ones; the method was immunoSEQ multiplex PCR. Of roughly 180,000 clones listed, 84% were seen once; the top ten hold 4.5% to 5.5%. Study results and caveats: In a later analysis, a genetic analysis reported fewer productive-TCR N-insertions in an Asian-associated ancestry cluster than the cohort average. Reportedly, TCR beta sequences accurately predicted HLA-A and HLA-B alleles in most subjects. Another analysis was done later, and it associated roughly 15,000 TCR beta sequences with HLA alleles at 0.05 false discovery rate.

This clone appeared a few times. What it recognizes is unknown. V gave up 5 bases and J gave up 3 bases, with 10 bases separating them. The CDR3 contains 13 residues. Germline CDR1 MNHEY, CDR2 SVGAGI. This sequence originates from a man in his late teens or twenties in good health and CMV-seronegative. This sequence joins TRBV6-5 and TRBJ1-2; a weak D match, TRBD1 (6 bases). The sequencing input was PBMCs. The CDR3 reads CASSDRLDYGYTF. Written as DNA, the CDR3 is TGTGCCAGCAGTGACAGGTTAGACTATGGCTACACCTTC.